One T cell receptor beta chain is described in this entry. At least ten counts were recorded for this clonotype. Its cognate antigen has yet to be identified. Base quality data are lacking; no much larger clone is found one base away. Stable Graves' hyperthyroidism was defined as no progression to ophthalmopathy during 18 months of follow-up. The hyperthyroidism patients were between 18 and 65 years old and newly diagnosed, with a disease duration of less than 2 months. The study excluded patients with uncontrolled infections, other autoimmune diseases, pregnancy or lactation. Diagnoses were based on clinical symptoms, serum thyroxine and TRAb, thyroid ultrasound and orbital computed tomography. Ficoll-Paque density gradient centrifugation was used to isolate PBMCs from about 10 ml of fresh peripheral blood. Total RNA was extracted using Trizol reagent, and RNA quality was assessed on an Agilent 2100 Bioanalyzer.

The CDR3 runs 15 residues from the cysteine to the phenylalanine. Kept here is only the CDR3 DNA, which spans 45 bases and is read in frame from base 1. Deletion took 3 bases off V and 4 bases off J, with a span of 13 bases between the germline ends. Amplification of TCR beta CDR3 regions was carried out from RNA transcripts. The TCR CDR3 was subjected to a first round of RT-PCR using the HTBI primer set and the Qiagen OneStep RT-PCR kit. The libraries were constructed in a second round of multiplex PCR and then size-selected and purified. Sequencing of the libraries was done on an Illumina HiSeq2000 using paired-end 100 bp reads. Per the authors' processing: SOAPnuke was used to process the raw data, with reads discarded if the reads contained adapters or uncalled bases, had a mean Phred below 15, or lacked an exact constant-primer or identifier match. COPE v1.2.5 was used to merge the high-quality paired reads, and each unique nucleotide sequence was defined as a clonotype. MiTCR v1.1 was used to align the clonotypes against IMGT TRBV, TRBD and TRBJ reference segments. The analysis was restricted to V-J combinations with a frequency above 0.0001, which together covered 99.2% of the repertoires. The TCS score was defined as F50 (clonal expansion) divided by E x V (chaos), with BLOSUM62-based TCRdist calculated between CDR3 peptides within each V-J. Welch's t-statistics and random forest reduced around 520 V-J features to roughly 13, which were used in a naive Bayes classifier (R e1071). TCRdb reanalyzed the raw reads on its own, using fastp at Q25 for trimming and MiXCR for clone calling, and kept in-frame beta chains. Each CDR3 protein gets just one entry, which takes the most common genes and DNA from the rows behind it. TCRdb's processing, not the authors' own work, is the source of the V and J calls. The sample data list over 150,000 distinct CDR3 sequences, and 15% to 20% of these were observed just once. Roughly 28% of the sample is in the top ten clones.

The entry originates in a study of T cells in Graves' hyperthyroidism and ophthalmopathy (dated by TCRdb to about 2019). Notes on the research overall: Peripheral blood samples were taken at the time of initial diagnosis, prior to any treatment. To identify TCR V-J signatures that set the groups apart, the researchers used a discovery cohort of about a hundred patients, made up of fewer than 50 with Graves' ophthalmopathy and some 56 with stable Graves' hyperthyroidism. Whether ophthalmopathy could be predicted prospectively was tested in an independent validation cohort made up of about 18 hyperthyroidism patients plus 17 patients who later progressed to ophthalmopathy. For training and testing, the 100 patients in the discovery cohort were randomly divided in a 7:3 ratio. The study also compared thyroid tissue and blood T-cell repertoires from a handful of Graves' hyperthyroidism patients. After sampling, hyperthyroidism patients received methimazole starting at 30 mg daily, and ophthalmopathy patients received high-dose intravenous methylprednisolone. The paper reports TCR Vbeta CDR3 sequencing of over 120 peripheral blood samples: around 45 ophthalmopathy, under 80 hyperthyroidism and approximately 17 progressor patients. Beyond this particular receptor, the publication reports: Most expanded thyroid clonotypes (frequency above 0.001) were also detected in blood, suggesting blood repertoires may reflect thyroid immune responses. In cross-validation, a model built on a 13 V-J signature told ophthalmopathy apart from stable hyperthyroidism with approximately 91% sensitivity and around 81% specificity, and in testing the same model reached 80%/75%. No statistical method was used to fix the sample size in advance, and group allocation was not hidden from the investigators. In validation, the model predicted progression to ophthalmopathy a median of around 6.5 months before onset, with about 71% sensitivity and almost 75% specificity.

The source material was blood. The source of this sequence is a woman in her 50s with Graves' hyperthyroidism. This chain is built from TRBV12-3 or TRBV12-4 and TRBJ1-3; the D gene is perhaps TRBD1, on 5 matching bases. The CDR3 region: CASSFAGGAGNTIYF. The nucleotides read TGTGCCAGCAGTTTTGCGGGTGGGGCCGGAAACACCATATATTTT.